This entry features one T cell receptor (beta chain) sequence. Repertoires were generated with immunoSEQ multiplex PCR, while TCRdb's copy carries only in-frame clones and drops some. The sample comprises about 6,000 clones, roughly 81% of which are singletons, and around 15% rests with the top ten. The entry originates in a study of blood T cell repertoires in COVID-19. Sequenced sample: peripheral blood. This sequence originates from a man aged 60-69 years with acute or convalescent COVID-19.

Here the CDR3 reads CASRKPGSGSPLHF. Here the CDR3 DNA reads TGTGCCAGCAGAAAACCGGGGAGTGGTTCACCCCTCCACTTT. The chain links TRBV7-2 to TRBJ1-6; no clear D gene. Deletions cut 6 bases from V and 9 bases from J, with 15 bases between. The CDR3 covers 14 residues. The germline CDR1 and CDR2 sequences are SGHTA and FQGNSA.